Sequencing of this T cell receptor (beta chain) was carried out in a study of T cell changes during pregnancy in multiple sclerosis (dated by TCRdb to the late 2010s). Some background on the complete study: The study looked at changes in the T cell repertoire across pregnancy in women with multiple sclerosis.

About this clone: Its antigen is still unknown. The sample holds no much larger clone one base away, and base qualities are not on file.

V is reduced by 4 bases and J by 7 bases, leaving a spacing of 13 bases between them. The CDR3 contains 13 residues, cysteine and phenylalanine counted. Only CDR3 DNA is held: 39 bases, read in frame from base 1. CDR1 SGHTA and CDR2 FQGNSA were looked up in the germline V gene. The library came from the immunoSEQ multiplex PCR assay. TCRdb retrieved this table from immuneACCESS and kept in-frame rearrangements only. Not all clones are present; in checked studies, unresolved V genes account for under half, and no reason is known for the remainder. This sample has 30,000 to 45,000 clones in its table, and 80% to 95% of those were observed once. The ten largest account for 1.2% of the sample.

Sequencing input: PBMCs (not recorded whether the cells were cultured). The TCR sequence derives from a female donor with multiple sclerosis, enrolled in a pregnancy study. The V and J segments used are TRBV7-2 and TRBJ1-1, with a tentative D gene TRBD1 over 6 matching bases. CDR3 loop: CASSSRQVIEAFF. Here is the DNA: TGTGCCAGCAGCTCCCGACAGGTGATTGAAGCTTTCTTT.